Following are 5 T cell receptor beta chains from one sample sequenced in a study of control samples from healthy donors and cancer patients. Clones were read by immunoSEQ multiplex PCR, and TCRdb kept only the in-frame ones, dropping some. Of tens of thousands of clones listed, approximately 90% are singletons. Material for sequencing was blood. Every receptor here comes from a woman aged 45-65 years in good health.

V is TRBV20-1 and J is TRBJ2-1; TRBD1 or TRBD2 may be the D gene (7 bases each). V lost 3 bases and J 8 bases, leaving 14 bases between the germline ends. Germline lookup yields CDR1 DFQATT and CDR2 SNEGSKA (reference sequence). CDR3 length: 13 amino acids. CDR3 bases: TGCAGTGCTAGTCGGCAGGGGGGGGATGAGCAGTTCTTC. Translating gives CSASRQGGDEQFF.

The chain joins TRBV19 to TRBJ1-2; 7 bases line up with TRBD1. J lost 3 bases, V lost 6 bases, and 7 bases had no gene match. CDR3 length: 14 residues. Germline-derived CDR1 and CDR2 are LNHDA and SQIVND (reference sequence). The CDR3 region is CASRSTGEDYGYTF. The CDR3 bases are TGTGCCAGTAGAAGTACAGGGGAGGACTATGGCTACACCTTC.

This chain joins TRBV6-5 and TRBJ1-4; TRBD1 matches at 7 bases. Germline loops: CDR1 MNHEY, CDR2 SVGAGI. The CDR3 runs to 14 residues. With V trimmed by 6 bases and J by 8 bases, 9 bases remained unmatched. The CDR3 protein is CASRSDRAMEKLFF. CDR3 bases: TGTGCCAGCAGATCTGACAGGGCGATGGAAAAACTGTTTTTT.

The CDR3 nucleotides are TGTGCCAGCAGCCGTGCGGATGGGGGCATATACGAGCAGTACTTC. Amino acids: CASSRADGGIYEQYF. This chain joins TRBV27 and TRBJ2-7; TRBD1 is a possible D gene (6 bases). Trimming shortened V by 6 bases and J by 4 bases, and 19 bases separated the two germline ends. This CDR3 spans 15 amino acids. Germline V lookup: CDR1 MNHEY, CDR2 SMNVEV (reference sequence).

This clone was counted once. The rearrangement uses TRBV2 and TRBJ1-1; D is unclear. The CDR3 is 12 residues long. Germline V gene lookup returns CDR1 SNHLY and CDR2 FYNNEI. The germline V and J ends were trimmed by 5 bases and 5 bases, with 9 bases remaining between them. As DNA, the CDR3 is TGTGCCAGCAGTTACGCGAGGACTGAAGCTTTCTTT. It codes for CASSYARTEAFF.